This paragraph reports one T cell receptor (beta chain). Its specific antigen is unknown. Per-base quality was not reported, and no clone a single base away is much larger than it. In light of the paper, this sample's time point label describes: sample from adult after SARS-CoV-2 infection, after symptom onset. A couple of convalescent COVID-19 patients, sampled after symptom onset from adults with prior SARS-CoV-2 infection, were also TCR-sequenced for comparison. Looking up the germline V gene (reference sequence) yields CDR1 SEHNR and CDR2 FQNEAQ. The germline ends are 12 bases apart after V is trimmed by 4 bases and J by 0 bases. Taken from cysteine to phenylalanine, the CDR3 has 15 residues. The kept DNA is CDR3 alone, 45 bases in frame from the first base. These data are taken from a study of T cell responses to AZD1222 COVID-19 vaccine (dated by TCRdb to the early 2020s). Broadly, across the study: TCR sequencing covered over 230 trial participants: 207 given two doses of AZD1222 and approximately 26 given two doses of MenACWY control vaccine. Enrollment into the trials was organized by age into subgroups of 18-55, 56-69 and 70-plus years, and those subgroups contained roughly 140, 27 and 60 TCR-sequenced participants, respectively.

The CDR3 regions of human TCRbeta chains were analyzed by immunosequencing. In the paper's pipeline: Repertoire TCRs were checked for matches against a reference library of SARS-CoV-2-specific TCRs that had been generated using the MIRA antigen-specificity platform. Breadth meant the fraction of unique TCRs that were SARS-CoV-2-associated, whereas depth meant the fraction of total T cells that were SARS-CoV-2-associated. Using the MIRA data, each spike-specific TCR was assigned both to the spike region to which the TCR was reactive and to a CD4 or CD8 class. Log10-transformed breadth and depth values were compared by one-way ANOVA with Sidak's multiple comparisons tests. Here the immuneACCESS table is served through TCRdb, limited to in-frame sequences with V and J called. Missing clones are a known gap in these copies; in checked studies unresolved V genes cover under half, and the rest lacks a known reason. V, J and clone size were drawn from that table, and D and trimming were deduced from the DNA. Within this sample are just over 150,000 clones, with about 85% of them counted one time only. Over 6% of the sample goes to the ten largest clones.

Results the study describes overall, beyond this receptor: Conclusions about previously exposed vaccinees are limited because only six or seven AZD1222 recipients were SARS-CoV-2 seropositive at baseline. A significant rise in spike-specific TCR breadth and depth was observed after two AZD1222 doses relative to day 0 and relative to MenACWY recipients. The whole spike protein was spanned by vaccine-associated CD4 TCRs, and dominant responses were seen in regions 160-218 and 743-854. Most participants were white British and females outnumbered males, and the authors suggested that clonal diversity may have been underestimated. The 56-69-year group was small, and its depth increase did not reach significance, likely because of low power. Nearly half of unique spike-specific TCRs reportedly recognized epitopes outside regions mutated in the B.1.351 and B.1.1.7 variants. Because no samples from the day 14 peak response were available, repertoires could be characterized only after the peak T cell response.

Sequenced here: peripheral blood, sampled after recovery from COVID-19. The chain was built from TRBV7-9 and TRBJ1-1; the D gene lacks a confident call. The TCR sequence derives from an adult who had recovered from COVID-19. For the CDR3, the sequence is CASSSAASLNTEAFF. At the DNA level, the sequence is TGTGCCAGCAGCTCCGCCGCATCCTTGAACACTGAAGCTTTCTTT.